Below, 21 T cell receptor beta chains from the same sample are listed, as sequenced in a study of patients and donors after allogeneic stem cell transplantation. TCRdb analysed the RT-PCR reads with MiXCR anew, one entry per CDR3 protein. The table has about a million distinct CDR3 sequences, about a sixth seen once. Source material: blood, either unsorted or a sorted T cell fraction (not recorded which). These TCRs come from a human donor who was either an allogeneic HSCT recipient or a stem cell or donor lymphocyte infusion donor (not recorded which). It is not recorded whose cells these are; they may come from a transplant donor.

In its sample, this clonotype was seen a few times. This chain links TRBV20-1 with TRBJ1-1; no definite D call. Trimming took 6 bases from V and 2 from J, leaving 13 bases between them. This CDR3 has 13 residues. Germline CDR1 reads DFQATT; CDR2 reads SNEGSKA (reference sequence). Here the CDR3 reads CSAPGSRNTEAFF. The CDR3 DNA is TGCAGTGCCCCGGGTAGCCGCAACACTGAAGCTTTCTTT.

The chain is built from TRBV5-1 and TRBJ2-1; perhaps TRBD2 as D (6 bases). Germline V CDR1 and CDR2: SGHRS, YFSETQ. The V and J ends lost 4 bases and 8 bases respectively, with 16 bases between them. The CDR3 spans 14 residues. The CDR3 nucleotides are TGCGCCAGCAGCCCCTCGGGGGTAAGCTATGAGCAGTTCTTC. Translation gives CASSPSGVSYEQFF.

The chain recombines TRBV12-3 or TRBV12-4 with TRBJ1-2, with a possible D match to TRBD1 (5 bases). V lost 0 bases, J lost 4 bases, and 12 bases lay in between. The CDR3 totals 15 residues. The chain's CDR3 is CASSLAVPGGYGYTF. In DNA form, the CDR3 reads TGTGCCAGCAGTTTAGCGGTACCCGGGGGCTATGGCTACACCTTC.

There are a few counts of this clonotype. The chain uses TRBV3-1 and TRBJ1-5; no firm D call. The CDR3 is made up of 14 amino acids. Deletions cut 3 bases from V and 5 bases from J, with 11 bases between. Germline values: CDR1 LGHDT, CDR2 YNNKEL (reference sequence). Here the CDR3 reads CASSQDGIYQPQHF. CDR3 DNA sequence: TGTGCCAGCAGCCAGGACGGAATTTATCAGCCCCAGCATTTT. The variable domain in full, with the rest retrieved from reference TRBV3-1 and TRBJ1-5, is DTAVSQTPKYLVTQMGNDKSIKCEQNLGHDTMYWYKQDSKKFLKIMFSYNNKELIINETVPNRFSPKSPDKAHLNLHINSLELGDSAVYFCASSQDGIYQPQHFGDGTRLSIL.

A few counts support this clonotype. The chain is built from TRBV5-1 and TRBJ2-1; D is undetermined. CDR1 and CDR2 (germline): SGHRS, YFSETQ. V was pared by 0 bases and J by 2 bases, with 9 bases between. This CDR3 is 15 amino acids long. The chain's CDR3 is CASSLGGSPYNEQFF. DNA of the CDR3: TGCGCCAGCAGCTTGGGGGGATCGCCCTACAATGAGCAGTTCTTC.

This clonotype appeared many times. J is TRBJ2-7 and V is TRBV12-3 or TRBV12-4, with D perhaps given as TRBD1 or TRBD2 (5 bases each). V was clipped by 1 base and J by 0 bases, with 10 bases between them. The CDR3 is 15 amino acids. The CDR3 protein is CASSLGGTYSYEQYF. For the CDR3, the DNA is TGTGCCAGCAGTTTAGGTGGGACCTACTCCTACGAGCAGTACTTC.

This clonotype was seen a handful of times. For the CDR3, the DNA is TGTGCCAGCAGCCAAGGGTACAGGGGGGCTGAAGCTTTCTTT. Translated: CASSQGYRGAEAFF. The chain uses TRBV3-1 and TRBJ1-1; TRBD1 agrees at 8 bases. CDR3 length equals 14 residues. The V gene end was trimmed by 1 base and the J gene end by 6 bases; junction bases not matched to a gene: 4. CDR1 and CDR2 from the germline V gene are LGHDT and YNNKEL (reference sequence). The complete variable domain, with remaining parts taken from reference TRBV3-1 and TRBJ1-1, reads DTAVSQTPKYLVTQMGNDKSIKCEQNLGHDTMYWYKQDSKKFLKIMFSYNNKELIINETVPNRFSPKSPDKAHLNLHINSLELGDSAVYFCASSQGYRGAEAFFGQGTRLTVV.

This clonotype has at least ten counts. The V call is TRBV5-4, the J call TRBJ1-2; D remains unclear. The CDR3 has 13 residues. The V gene lost 0 bases and the J gene lost 3 bases, with 6 bases spanning the gap. The V gene's germline CDR1 is SGHNT and CDR2 YYREEE (reference sequence). The CDR3 spells CASSLDPDYGYTF. The DNA for the CDR3 is TGTGCCAGCAGCTTGGACCCAGACTATGGCTACACCTTC. Complete variable domain (other parts from reference TRBV5-4 and TRBJ1-2): ETGVTQSPTHLIKTRGQQVTLRCSSQSGHNTVSWYQQALGQGPQFIFQYYREEENGRGNFPPRFSGLQFPNYSSELNVNALELDDSALYLCASSLDPDYGYTFGSGTRLTVV.

V and J are TRBV10-3 and TRBJ1-1; a weak D match, TRBD1 (6 bases). The V and J ends lost 6 bases and 5 bases respectively, with 13 bases between them. Germline V CDR1 and CDR2: ENHRY, SYGVKD. This CDR3 has 13 amino acids. The DNA of the CDR3 is TGTGCCATCAGCCCTACAGGGATTACTGAAGCTTTCTTT. The encoded protein is CAISPTGITEAFF.

The V and J genes are TRBV24-1 and TRBJ1-1, with unresolved D. CDR1 is KGHDR and CDR2 is SFDVKD in the germline V gene. V was shortened by 1 base and J by 7 bases, with 9 bases between the two germline ends. The CDR3 consists of 13 residues. Here the CDR3 DNA reads TGTGCCACCAGTGATTTTAAAGGGAGTGAAGCTTTCTTT. Residues: CATSDFKGSEAFF.

The table lists this clonotype with a few counts. The chain combines TRBV20-1 with TRBJ2-3, with TRBD2 matching 7 bases. The germline V gene has CDR1 DFQATT and CDR2 SNEGSKA (reference sequence). This CDR3 has 14 residues. The V and J ends lost 6 bases and 4 bases, in that order; junction bases with no gene match: 10. The CDR3, as DNA: TGCAGTGCCACGGCAGCGGGGAGCCCAGATACGCAGTATTTT. It encodes CSATAAGSPDTQYF.

This clonotype was detected only a few times. The chain couples TRBV15 to TRBJ1-1, with TRBD1 matching over 7 bases. Germline CDR1 and CDR2: LNHNV and YYDKDF (reference sequence). The CDR3 length is 17 residues. The junction had 7 bases not matched to a gene; V was cut back by 0 bases and J by 0 bases. Here the CDR3 reads CATSREPRGLVNTEAFF. CDR3 coding DNA: TGTGCCACCAGCAGAGAGCCGAGGGGGCTAGTGAACACTGAAGCTTTCTTT. Together with reference TRBV15 and TRBJ1-1, the CDR3 gives the full variable domain: DAMVIQNPRYQVTQFGKPVTLSCSQTLNHNVMYWYQQKSSQAPKLLFHYYDKDFNNEADTPDNFQSRRPNTSFCFLDIRSPGLGDTAMYLCATSREPRGLVNTEAFFGQGTRLTVV.

This clonotype was counted a few times. V usage is TRBV7-8 and J usage is TRBJ2-1, with 10 nucleotides matching TRBD2. V was pared by 5 bases and J by 0 bases, with 4 bases of the junction left unmatched. The germline CDR1 and CDR2 sequences are SGHVS and FQNEAQ. This CDR3 is 16 amino acids long. The CDR3 nucleotides read TGTGCCAGCAGCACTAGCGGGACCAGCTCCTACAATGAGCAGTTCTTC. Translated, it gives CASSTSGTSSYNEQFF.

CDR3 sequence (DNA): TGTGCCACCAGCAGAGATCGCAGGGTTACTAATGAAAAACTGTTTTTT. Its translation: CATSRDRRVTNEKLFF. The chain is built from TRBV15 and TRBJ1-4; tentatively, D is TRBD1 (5 bases). There are 16 residues in the CDR3. Germline V gives CDR1 LNHNV, CDR2 YYDKDF (reference sequence). Trimming left V 0 bases short and J 2 bases short, with 10 bases between.

The gene calls are TRBV5-6 and TRBJ1-5; D is unclear. The CDR3 length is 15 residues. Germline values: CDR1 SGHDT, CDR2 YYEEEE. With 0 bases removed from V and 1 base from J, the gap between germline ends came to 8 bases. The CDR3 DNA sequence: TGTGCCAGCAGCTTGGGGGTGATGAGCAATCAGCCCCAGCATTTT. Encoded protein: CASSLGVMSNQPQHF.

Concerning this clonotype itself: This may arise from a read error, as a much more abundant clone is one base away. The V gene is TRBV12-3 or TRBV12-4, the J gene TRBJ2-2; 7 bases agree with TRBD1. The CDR3 spans 14 residues. The CDR3 here is CVSSTGQMVGELFF. CDR3 bases: TGTGTCAGCAGTACGGGACAGATGGTCGGGGAGCTGTTTTTT.

This clonotype was seen a handful of times. The chain employs TRBV5-1 and TRBJ2-5, with 8 nucleotides matching TRBD2. Trimming removed 2 bases from V and 1 base from J; junction bases left unmatched: 7. Germline V CDR1 and CDR2: SGHRS, YFSETQ. The CDR3 extends over 16 amino acids. In DNA, the CDR3 is TGCGCCAGCAGCTTCGTTCCCAGCGGGGGCCAAGAGACCCAGTACTTC. Amino acids: CASSFVPSGGQETQYF.

The rearrangement joins TRBV25-1 to TRBJ1-2, with TRBD1 identical over 9 bases. CDR1 and CDR2 (germline): MGHDK, SYGVNS. CDR3 size: 14 residues. J was trimmed by 4 bases and V by 4 bases; bases with no gene match: 4. Here the CDR3 reads CASSGTGDVYGYTF. The CDR3 DNA follows: TGTGCCAGCAGTGGGACAGGGGATGTCTATGGCTACACCTTC.

The chain employs TRBV25-1 and TRBJ2-1, with D uncertain. The CDR3 is 18 residues long. Germline V lookup: CDR1 MGHDK, CDR2 SYGVNS. The V and J ends lost 0 bases and 0 bases respectively, with 15 bases between them. CDR3 amino acids: CASSEYKRSSSSYNEQFF. CDR3 sequence (DNA): TGTGCCAGCAGTGAATATAAGCGCAGCTCGAGCTCCTACAATGAGCAGTTCTTC.

V gene TRBV30 combines with J gene TRBJ1-1; possibly TRBD1 for D (5 bases). This CDR3 region has 14 residues. The germline V gene has CDR1 GTSNPN and CDR2 SVGIG (reference sequence). Trimming took off 4 bases at V and 0 bases at J, with 12 bases between the two ends. The CDR3 loop reads CAWTPGVLNTEAFF. CDR3 sequence (DNA): TGTGCCTGGACACCGGGGGTCCTGAACACTGAAGCTTTCTTT. The full variable domain, its missing parts supplied by reference TRBV30 and TRBJ1-1, is SQTIHQWPATLVQPVGSPLSLECTVEGTSNPNLYWYRQAAGRGLQLLFYSVGIGQISSEVPQNLSASRPQDRQFILSSKKLLLSDSGFYLCAWTPGVLNTEAFFGQGTRLTVV.

V usage is TRBV7-9 and J usage is TRBJ2-7; TRBD1 might be the D (6 bases). This CDR3 spans 14 amino acids. With 2 bases removed from V and 6 bases from J, the gap between germline ends came to 14 bases. Germline CDR1 reads SEHNR; CDR2 reads FQNEAQ (reference sequence). CDR3 sequence: CASSLTRGEAEQYF. CDR3 coding DNA: TGTGCCAGCAGCTTAACCAGGGGAGAGGCCGAGCAGTACTTC.